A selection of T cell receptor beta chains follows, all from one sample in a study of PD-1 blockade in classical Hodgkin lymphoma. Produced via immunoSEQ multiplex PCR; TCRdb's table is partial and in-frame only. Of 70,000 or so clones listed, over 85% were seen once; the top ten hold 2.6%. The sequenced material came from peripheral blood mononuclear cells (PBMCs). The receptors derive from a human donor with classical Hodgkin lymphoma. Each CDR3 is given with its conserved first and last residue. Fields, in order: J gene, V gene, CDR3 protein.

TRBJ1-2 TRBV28 CASSLIGRGYTF
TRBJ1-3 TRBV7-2 CASSFRGNSGNTIYF
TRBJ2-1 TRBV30 CAWSVRASGHNEQFF
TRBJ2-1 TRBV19 CASSIGGGFYNEQFF
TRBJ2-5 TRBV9 CASSVGIMGPGSVADQETQYF
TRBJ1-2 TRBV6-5 CASSYSGTGGFYGYTF
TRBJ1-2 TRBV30 CAWDGTGIISRYGYTF
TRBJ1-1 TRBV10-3 CAISVWRGRRIPEAFF
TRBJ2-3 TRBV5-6 CASSLVGQGRTDTQYF
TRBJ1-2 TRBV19 CASGRGTANYGYTF
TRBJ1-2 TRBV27 CASSLRQGHLYGYTF
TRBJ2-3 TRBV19 CASSPGLAGDTQYF